This T cell receptor beta chain appears in the sequencing data of a study of blood T cell repertoires in COVID-19. About the study: COVID-19 samples collected from the United States, Italy and Spain covered acute and convalescent phases. From T cells, B-cell-depleted T cells, or PBMCs came the material, which was cDNA or gDNA.

This CDR3 region has 14 residues. After removal of 5 bases from V and 6 bases from J, the junction contained 6 bases not matched to a gene. From germline, CDR1 is SGHTA and CDR2 FQGNSA. TCRdb keeps only in-frame clones here, not all; method: immunoSEQ multiplex PCR. The sample shows over 40,000 clones, just over 85% of them seen only once. The clonotype was recovered from an elderly man with active COVID-19. This sequence joins TRBV7-2 and TRBJ2-3, with 9 positions matching TRBD2. Sequencing was done on a sample of peripheral blood. The CDR3 DNA sequence: TGTGCCAGCAGCCCATACAGCGGGGGGGATACGCAGTATTTT. Protein: CASSPYSGGDTQYF.